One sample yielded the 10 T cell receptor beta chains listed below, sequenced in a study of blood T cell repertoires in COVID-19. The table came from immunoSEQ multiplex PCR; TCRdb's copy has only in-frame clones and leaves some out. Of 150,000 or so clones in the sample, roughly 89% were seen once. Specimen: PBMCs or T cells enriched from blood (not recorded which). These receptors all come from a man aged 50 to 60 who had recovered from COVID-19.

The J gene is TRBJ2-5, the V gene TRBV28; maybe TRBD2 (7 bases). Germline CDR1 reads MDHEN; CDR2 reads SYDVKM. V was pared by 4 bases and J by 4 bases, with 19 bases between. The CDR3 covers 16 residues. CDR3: CASSSRGAPGGETQYF. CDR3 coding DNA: TGTGCCAGCAGTTCCAGGGGTGCCCCGGGGGGAGAGACCCAGTACTTC.

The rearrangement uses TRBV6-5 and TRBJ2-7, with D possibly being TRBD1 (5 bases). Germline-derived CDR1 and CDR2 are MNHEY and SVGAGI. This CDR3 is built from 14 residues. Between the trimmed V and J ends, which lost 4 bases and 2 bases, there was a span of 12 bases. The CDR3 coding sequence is TGTGCCAGCAGTTCAGGGATACCCACCTACGAGCAGTACTTC. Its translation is CASSSGIPTYEQYF.

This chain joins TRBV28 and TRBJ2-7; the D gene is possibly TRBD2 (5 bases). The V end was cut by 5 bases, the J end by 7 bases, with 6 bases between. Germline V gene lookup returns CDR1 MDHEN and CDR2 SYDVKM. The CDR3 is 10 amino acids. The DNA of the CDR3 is TGTGCCAGCAGTCGGGGTGAGCAGTACGTC. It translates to CASSRGEQYV.

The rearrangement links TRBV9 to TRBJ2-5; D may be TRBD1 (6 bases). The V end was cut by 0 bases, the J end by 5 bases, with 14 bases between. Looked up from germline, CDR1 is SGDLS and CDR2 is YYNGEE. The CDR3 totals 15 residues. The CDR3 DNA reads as TGTGCCAGCAGCGTAGGGTCAGGGGCCTGGGAGACCCAGTACTTC. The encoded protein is CASSVGSGAWETQYF.

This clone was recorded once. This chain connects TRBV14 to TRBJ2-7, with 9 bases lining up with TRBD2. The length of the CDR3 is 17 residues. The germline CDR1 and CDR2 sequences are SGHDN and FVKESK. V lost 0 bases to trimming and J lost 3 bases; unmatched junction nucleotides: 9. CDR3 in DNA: TGTGCCAGCAGCCAAGATCCCCGACTAGCGGAGAACTACGAGCAGTACTTC. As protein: CASSQDPRLAENYEQYF.

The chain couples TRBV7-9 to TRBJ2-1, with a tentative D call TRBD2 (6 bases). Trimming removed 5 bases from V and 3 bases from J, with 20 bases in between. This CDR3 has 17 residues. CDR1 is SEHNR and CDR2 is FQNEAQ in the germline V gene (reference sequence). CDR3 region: CASSPLGVRGLYNEQFF. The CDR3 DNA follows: TGTGCCAGCAGCCCACTAGGCGTGAGGGGACTCTACAATGAGCAGTTCTTC.

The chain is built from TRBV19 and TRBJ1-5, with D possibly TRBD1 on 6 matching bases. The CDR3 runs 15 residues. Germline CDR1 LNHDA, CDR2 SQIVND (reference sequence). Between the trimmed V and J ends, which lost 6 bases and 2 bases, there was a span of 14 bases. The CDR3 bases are TGTGCCAGTAGGTTCGGGGGGCGTCGCAATCAGCCCCAGCATTTT. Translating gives CASRFGGRRNQPQHF.

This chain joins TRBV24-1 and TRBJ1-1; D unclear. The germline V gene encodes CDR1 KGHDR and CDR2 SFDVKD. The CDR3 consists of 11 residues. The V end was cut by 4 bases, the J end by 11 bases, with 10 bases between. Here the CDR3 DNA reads TGTGCCACCAGTGAGGGCCTCAGGGCTTTCTTT. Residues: CATSEGLRAFF.

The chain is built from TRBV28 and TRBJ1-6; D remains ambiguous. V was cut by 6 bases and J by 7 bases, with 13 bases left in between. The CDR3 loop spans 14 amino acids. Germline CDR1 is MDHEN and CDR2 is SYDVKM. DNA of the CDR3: TGTGCCAGCAGGATGACAATTACAAATTCACCCCTCCACTTT. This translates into CASRMTITNSPLHF.

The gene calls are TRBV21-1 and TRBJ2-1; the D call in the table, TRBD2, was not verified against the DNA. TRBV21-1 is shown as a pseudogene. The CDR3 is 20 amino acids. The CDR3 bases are TGTGCCAGCAGCGAGCACAGGGCGGGAGGGCCTGTAGTCCTATACAATGAGCAGTTCTTC. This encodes CASSEHRAGGPVVLYNEQFF.